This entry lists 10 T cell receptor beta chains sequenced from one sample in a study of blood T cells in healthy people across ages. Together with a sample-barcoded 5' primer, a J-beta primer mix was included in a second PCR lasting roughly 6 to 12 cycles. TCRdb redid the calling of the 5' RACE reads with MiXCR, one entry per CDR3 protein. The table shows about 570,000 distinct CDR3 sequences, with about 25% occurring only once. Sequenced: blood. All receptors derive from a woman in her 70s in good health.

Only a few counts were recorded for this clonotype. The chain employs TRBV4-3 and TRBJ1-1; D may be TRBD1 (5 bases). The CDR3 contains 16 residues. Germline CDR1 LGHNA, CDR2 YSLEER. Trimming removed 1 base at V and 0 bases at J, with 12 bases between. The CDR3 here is CASSQGQGSLNTEAFF. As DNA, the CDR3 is TGCGCCAGCAGCCAAGGGCAGGGTTCCCTGAACACTGAAGCTTTCTTT.

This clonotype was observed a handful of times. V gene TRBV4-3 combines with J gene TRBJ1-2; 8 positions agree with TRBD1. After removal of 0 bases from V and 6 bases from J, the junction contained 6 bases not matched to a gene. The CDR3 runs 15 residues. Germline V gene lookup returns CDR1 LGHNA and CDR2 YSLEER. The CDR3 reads CASSQEGTGGDGYTF. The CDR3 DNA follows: TGCGCCAGCAGCCAAGAGGGGACAGGCGGCGATGGCTACACCTTC.

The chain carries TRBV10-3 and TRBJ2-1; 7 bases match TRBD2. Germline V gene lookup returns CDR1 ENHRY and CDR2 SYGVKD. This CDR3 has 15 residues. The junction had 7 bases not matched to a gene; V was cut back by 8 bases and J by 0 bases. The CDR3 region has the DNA TGTGCCATCCCTGGAGGCGGGAGCTCCTACAATGAGCAGTTCTTC. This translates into CAIPGGGSSYNEQFF.

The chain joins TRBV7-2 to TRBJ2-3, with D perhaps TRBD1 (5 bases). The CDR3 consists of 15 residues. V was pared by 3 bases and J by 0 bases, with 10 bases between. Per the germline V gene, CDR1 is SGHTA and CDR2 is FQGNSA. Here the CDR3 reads CASSFRTMSTDTQYF. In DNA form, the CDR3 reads TGTGCCAGCAGCTTCCGGACAATGAGCACAGATACGCAGTATTTT.

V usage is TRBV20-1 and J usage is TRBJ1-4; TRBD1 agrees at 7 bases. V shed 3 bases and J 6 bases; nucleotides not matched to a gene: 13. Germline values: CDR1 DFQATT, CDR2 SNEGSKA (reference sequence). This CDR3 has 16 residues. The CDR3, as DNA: TGCAGTGCTAGGGACCCGGAGGGGGCTTATGATGAAAAACTGTTTTTT. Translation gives CSARDPEGAYDEKLFF.

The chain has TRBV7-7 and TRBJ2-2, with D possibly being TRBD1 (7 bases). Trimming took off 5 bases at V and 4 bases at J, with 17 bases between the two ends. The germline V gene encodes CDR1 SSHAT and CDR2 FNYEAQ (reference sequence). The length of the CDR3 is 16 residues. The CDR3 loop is CASSRRAGGTTGELFF. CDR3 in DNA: TGTGCCAGCAGCCGCCGGGCAGGGGGGACCACCGGGGAGCTGTTTTTT.

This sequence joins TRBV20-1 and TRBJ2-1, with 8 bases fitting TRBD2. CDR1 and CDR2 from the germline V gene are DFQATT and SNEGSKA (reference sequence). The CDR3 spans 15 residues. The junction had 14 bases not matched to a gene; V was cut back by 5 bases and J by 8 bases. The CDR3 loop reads CSASPGGNIHDEQFF. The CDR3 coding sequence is TGCAGTGCTTCCCCGGGGGGGAATATCCACGATGAGCAGTTCTTC.

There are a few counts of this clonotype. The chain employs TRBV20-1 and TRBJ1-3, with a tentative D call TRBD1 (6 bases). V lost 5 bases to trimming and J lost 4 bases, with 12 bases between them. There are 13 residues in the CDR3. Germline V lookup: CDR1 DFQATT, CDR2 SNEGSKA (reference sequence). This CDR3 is CSAEPGQGNTIYF. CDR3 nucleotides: TGCAGTGCTGAGCCGGGACAAGGAAACACCATATATTTT.

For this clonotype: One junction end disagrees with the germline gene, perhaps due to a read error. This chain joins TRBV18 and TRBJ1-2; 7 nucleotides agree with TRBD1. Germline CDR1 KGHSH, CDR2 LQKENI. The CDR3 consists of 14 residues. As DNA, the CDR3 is TGTGCCAGCTCACCTTGGACAGGAACCTATGGCAACACCTTC. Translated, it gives CASSPWTGTYGNTF.

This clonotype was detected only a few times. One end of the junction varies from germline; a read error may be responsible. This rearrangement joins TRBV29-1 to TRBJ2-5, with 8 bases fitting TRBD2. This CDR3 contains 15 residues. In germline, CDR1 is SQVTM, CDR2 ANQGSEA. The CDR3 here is CGVEDPTSGRETQYF. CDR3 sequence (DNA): TGCGGCGTTGAAGATCCCACTAGCGGACGAGAGACCCAGTACTTC.